The 20 T cell receptor beta chains below all came from one sample that was sequenced in a study of monozygotic twins with inflammatory bowel disease. TCRdb derives one entry per CDR3 protein from the 5' RACE reads, leaving out DNA. The sample table includes hundreds of thousands of distinct CDR3 sequences. The source material was blood. These receptors all come from a human donor with ulcerative colitis or Crohn's disease, or a healthy co-twin of an affected twin (not recorded which).

The chain has TRBV7-9 and TRBJ2-3; the TRBD1 assignment by TCRdb is unverifiable without DNA. Germline CDR1 SEHNR, CDR2 FQNEAQ (reference sequence). The CDR3 is 14 amino acids. CDR3 in amino acids: CASSPRDREDTQYF. The whole variable domain, filled in from reference TRBV7-9 and TRBJ2-3, reads DTGVSQNPRHKITKRGQNVTFRCDPISEHNRLYWYRQTLGQGPEFLTYFQNEAQLEKSRLLSDRFSAERPKGSFSTLEIQRTEQGDSAMYLCASSPRDREDTQYFGPGTRLTVL.

The V gene is TRBV25-1, the J gene TRBJ1-6; absent DNA, TCRdb's TRBD1 call cannot be checked. The CDR3 has 13 residues. Germline values: CDR1 MGHDK, CDR2 SYGVNS. The CDR3 sequence: CASSDPGGSPLHF.

The chain carries TRBV19 and TRBJ2-3; TCRdb's D call, TRBD1, is unchecked because there is no DNA. Germline V gene lookup returns CDR1 LNHDA and CDR2 SQIVND (reference sequence). The CDR3 extends over 15 amino acids. The CDR3 sequence: CASSKYSVVTDTQYF. Drawing the rest from reference TRBV19 and TRBJ2-3, the complete variable domain is DGGITQSPKYLFRKEGQNVTLSCEQNLNHDAMYWYRQDPGQGLRLIYYSQIVNDFQKGDIAEGYSVSREKKESFPLTVTSAQKNPTAFYLCASSKYSVVTDTQYFGPGTRLTVL.

The rearrangement uses TRBV12-3 or TRBV12-4 and TRBJ2-1; TCRdb outputs TRBD1, but without DNA this stays unchecked. The CDR3 runs 12 residues. The CDR3 protein is CASRPDRDEQFF.

The rearrangement uses TRBV5-1 and TRBJ1-1; the D gene TCRdb calls, TRBD1, cannot be checked with no DNA. This CDR3 spans 14 amino acids. CDR1 is SGHRS and CDR2 is YFSETQ in the germline V gene. The CDR3 here is CASTSGGKNTEAFF. The whole variable domain, filled in from reference TRBV5-1 and TRBJ1-1, reads KAGVTQTPRYLIKTRGQQVTLSCSPISGHRSVSWYQQTPGQGLQFLFEYFSETQRNKGNFPGRFSGRQFSNSRSEMNVSTLELGDSALYLCASTSGGKNTEAFFGQGTRLTVV.

The CDR3 sequence: CSAGEPTGDHEQYF. V and J are TRBV20-1 and TRBJ2-7; TCRdb's assignment of TRBD2 cannot be checked, as there is no DNA. Germline assignment: CDR1 DFQATT and CDR2 SNEGSKA (reference sequence). The CDR3 sequence is 14 residues long.

This sequence joins TRBV5-1 and TRBJ2-7; TCRdb's D call of TRBD2 is untestable without DNA. Looked up from germline, CDR1 is SGHRS and CDR2 is YFSETQ. The CDR3 loop spans 14 amino acids. This CDR3 is CASTREGSTYEQYF.

This sequence joins TRBV20-1 and TRBJ2-3; TCRdb outputs TRBD1, but without DNA this stays unchecked. Germline V gene data show CDR1 as DFQATT and CDR2 as SNEGSKA (reference sequence). This CDR3 has 14 residues. CDR3 residues: CSAGRDRGTDTQYF.

The J gene is TRBJ1-1, the V gene TRBV20-1. Germline loops: CDR1 DFQATT, CDR2 SNEGSKA (reference sequence). The CDR3 consists of 11 residues. Here the CDR3 reads CRGSENTEAFF.

This chain connects TRBV5-6 to TRBJ2-4; TCRdb calls TRBD1, which cannot be checked without DNA. The CDR3 runs 15 residues. Germline lookup yields CDR1 SGHDT and CDR2 YYEEEE. CDR3: CASKKGGLAKNIQYF.

The chain has TRBV5-4 and TRBJ2-2; TCRdb's D call, TRBD2, is unchecked because there is no DNA. CDR3 length: 17 residues. CDR1 is SGHNT, CDR2 YYREEE, per germline (reference sequence). CDR3 region: CASSLESLVRNTGELFF.

This chain joins TRBV15 and TRBJ1-5. Germline V lookup: CDR1 LNHNV, CDR2 YYDKDF (reference sequence). The CDR3 length is 15 residues. The CDR3 region is CATSREGDWSQPQHF.

The rearrangement uses TRBV5-4 and TRBJ1-1. The CDR3 has 16 amino acids. From germline, CDR1 is SGHNT and CDR2 YYREEE (reference sequence). The chain's CDR3 is CASSLAGQGPEQTAFF. Filled out from reference TRBV5-4 and TRBJ1-1, the complete variable domain reads ETGVTQSPTHLIKTRGQQVTLRCSSQSGHNTVSWYQQALGQGPQFIFQYYREEENGRGNFPPRFSGLQFPNYSSELNVNALELDDSALYLCASSLAGQGPEQTAFFGQGTRLTVV.

This chain connects TRBV20-1 to TRBJ2-2; TCRdb designates TRBD2, a call that cannot be tested without DNA. CDR3 size: 14 residues. CDR1 DFQATT and CDR2 SNEGSKA come from the germline V gene (reference sequence). The CDR3: CSAPRGGLVGELFF.

The chain couples TRBV5-1 to TRBJ1-6. Per germline, CDR1 SGHRS and CDR2 YFSETQ. The CDR3 has 13 amino acids. CDR3: CASSLSELTPLHF.

The chain uses TRBV20-1 and TRBJ2-7. Looked up from germline, CDR1 is DFQATT and CDR2 is SNEGSKA (reference sequence). This CDR3 has 15 amino acids. CDR3 protein: CSAATRRSLNYEQYF.

The V call is TRBV7-2, the J call TRBJ2-3; the D call from TCRdb, TRBD2, cannot be confirmed without DNA. CDR3 size: 17 residues. The germline gives CDR1 SGHTA, CDR2 FQGNSA. This chain's CDR3 is CASSLDWTSPSTDTQYF.

The V gene is TRBV6-2 or TRBV6-3, the J gene TRBJ2-7; TCRdb proposes TRBD2, but this gene call is untestable without DNA. This CDR3 is built from 19 residues. Per germline, CDR1 MNHEY and CDR2 SVGEGT. CDR3 loop: CASSSVGWAGLPSSYEQYF.

The chain is built from TRBV28 and TRBJ2-7. Germline V gives CDR1 MDHEN, CDR2 SYDVKM. The CDR3 totals 14 residues. The CDR3 protein is CASSLGSSLHEQYF.

The V and J genes are TRBV12-3 or TRBV12-4 and TRBJ1-1; TCRdb indicates TRBD1, and absent DNA this call remains unverified. There are 13 residues in the CDR3. The CDR3 is CAVQGGYVTEAFF.